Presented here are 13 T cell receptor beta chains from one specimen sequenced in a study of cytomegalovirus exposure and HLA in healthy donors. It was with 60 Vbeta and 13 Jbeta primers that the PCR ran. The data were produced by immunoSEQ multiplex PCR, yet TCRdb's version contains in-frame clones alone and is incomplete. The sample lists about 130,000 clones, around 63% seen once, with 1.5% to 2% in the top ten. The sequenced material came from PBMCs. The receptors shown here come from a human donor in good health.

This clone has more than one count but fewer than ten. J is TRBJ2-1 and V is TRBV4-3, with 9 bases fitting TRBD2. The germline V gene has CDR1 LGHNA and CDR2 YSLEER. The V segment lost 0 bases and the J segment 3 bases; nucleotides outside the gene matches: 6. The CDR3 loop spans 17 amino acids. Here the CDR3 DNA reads TGCGCCAGCAGCCAAGAGTGGGTGACTAGCGGCTACAATGAGCAGTTCTTC. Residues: CASSQEWVTSGYNEQFF.

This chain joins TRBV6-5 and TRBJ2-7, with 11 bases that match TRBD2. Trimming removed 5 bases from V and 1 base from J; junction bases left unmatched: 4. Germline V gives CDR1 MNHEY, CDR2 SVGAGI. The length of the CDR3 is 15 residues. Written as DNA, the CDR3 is TGTGCCAGCAGTCGTAGCGGGAGGGAGTCCTACGAGCAGTACTTC. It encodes CASSRSGRESYEQYF.

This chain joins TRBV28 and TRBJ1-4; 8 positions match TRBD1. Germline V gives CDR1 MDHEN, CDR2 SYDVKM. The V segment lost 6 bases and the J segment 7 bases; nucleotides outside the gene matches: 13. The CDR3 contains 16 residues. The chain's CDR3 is CASRVPYGQGSEKLFF. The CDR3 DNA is TGTGCCAGCAGAGTTCCTTACGGACAGGGTTCTGAAAAACTGTTTTTT.

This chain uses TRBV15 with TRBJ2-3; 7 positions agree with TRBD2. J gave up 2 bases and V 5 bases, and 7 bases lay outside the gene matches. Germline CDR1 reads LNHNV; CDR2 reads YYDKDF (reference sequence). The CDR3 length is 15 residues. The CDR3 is CATSEGGRDTDTQYF. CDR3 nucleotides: TGTGCCACCAGCGAAGGTGGGAGGGACACAGATACGCAGTATTTT.

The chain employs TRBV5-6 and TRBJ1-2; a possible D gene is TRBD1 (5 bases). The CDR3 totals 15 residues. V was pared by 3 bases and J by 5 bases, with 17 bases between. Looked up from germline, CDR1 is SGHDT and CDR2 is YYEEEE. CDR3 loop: CASSYKQWGGYGYTF. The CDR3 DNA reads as TGTGCCAGCAGCTACAAGCAATGGGGGGGTTATGGCTACACCTTC.

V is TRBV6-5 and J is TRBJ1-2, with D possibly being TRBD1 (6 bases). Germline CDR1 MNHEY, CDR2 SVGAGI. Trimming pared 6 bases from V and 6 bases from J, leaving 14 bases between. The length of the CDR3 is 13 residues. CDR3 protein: CASRAGDFDGYTF. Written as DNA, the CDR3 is TGTGCCAGCAGAGCAGGGGATTTTGATGGCTACACCTTC.

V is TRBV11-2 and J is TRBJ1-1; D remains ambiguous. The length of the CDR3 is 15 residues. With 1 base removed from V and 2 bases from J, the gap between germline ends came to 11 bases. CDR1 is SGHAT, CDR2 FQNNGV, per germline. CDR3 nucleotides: TGTGCCAGCAGCTTAGGTGGCAGATCTAACACTGAAGCTTTCTTT. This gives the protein CASSLGGRSNTEAFF.

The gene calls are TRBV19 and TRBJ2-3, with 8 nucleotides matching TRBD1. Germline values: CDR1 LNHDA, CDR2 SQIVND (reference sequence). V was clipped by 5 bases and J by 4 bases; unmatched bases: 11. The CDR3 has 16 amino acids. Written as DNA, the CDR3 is TGTGCCAGTAGTGATGACAGGGGATTTAGTGCAGATACGCAGTATTTT. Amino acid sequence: CASSDDRGFSADTQYF.

The CDR3 sequence: CASSLGAANYGYTF. In nucleotides, the CDR3 is TGTGCCAGCAGCTTAGGGGCAGCTAACTATGGCTACACCTTC. This rearrangement joins TRBV11-3 to TRBJ1-2, with D unresolved. This CDR3 comprises 14 residues. Germline V gene data show CDR1 as SGHNT and CDR2 as YENEEA. With 1 base removed from V and 0 bases from J, the gap between germline ends came to 6 bases.

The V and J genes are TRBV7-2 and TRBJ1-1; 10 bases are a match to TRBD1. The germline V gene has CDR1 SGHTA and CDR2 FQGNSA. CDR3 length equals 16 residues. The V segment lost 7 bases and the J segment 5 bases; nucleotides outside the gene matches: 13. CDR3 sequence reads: CASTAPRDRGGTEAFF. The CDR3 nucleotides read TGTGCCAGCACCGCCCCCCGGGACAGGGGAGGAACTGAAGCTTTCTTT.

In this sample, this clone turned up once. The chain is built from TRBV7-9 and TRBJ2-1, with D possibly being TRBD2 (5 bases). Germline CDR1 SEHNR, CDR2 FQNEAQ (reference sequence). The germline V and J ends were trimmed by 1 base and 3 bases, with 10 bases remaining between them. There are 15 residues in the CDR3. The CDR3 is CASSLVLAGYNEQFF. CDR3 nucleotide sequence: TGTGCCAGCAGCTTAGTCCTAGCAGGCTACAATGAGCAGTTCTTC.

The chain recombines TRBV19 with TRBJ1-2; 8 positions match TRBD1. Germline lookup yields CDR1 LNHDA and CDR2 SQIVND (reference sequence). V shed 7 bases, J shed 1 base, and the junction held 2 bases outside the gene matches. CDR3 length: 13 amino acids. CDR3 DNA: TGTGCCAGTAATGGACAGGGTAACTATGGCTACACCTTC. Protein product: CASNGQGNYGYTF. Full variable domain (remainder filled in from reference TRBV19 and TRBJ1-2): DGGITQSPKYLFRKEGQNVTLSCEQNLNHDAMYWYRQDPGQGLRLIYYSQIVNDFQKGDIAEGYSVSREKKESFPLTVTSAQKNPTAFYLCASNGQGNYGYTFGSGTRLTVV.

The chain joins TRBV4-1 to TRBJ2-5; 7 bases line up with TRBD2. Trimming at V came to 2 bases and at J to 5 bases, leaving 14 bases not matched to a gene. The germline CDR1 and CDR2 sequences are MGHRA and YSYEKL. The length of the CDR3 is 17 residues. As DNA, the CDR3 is TGCGCCAGCAGCCAAATTTTCGTCCCGGGAGGTGGGGAGACCCAGTACTTC. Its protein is CASSQIFVPGGGETQYF.